The 13 T cell receptor beta chains listed next were all sequenced from one sample in a study of T cells after yellow fever vaccination. Via MiXCR, TCRdb re-called the 5' RACE reads, giving one row per CDR3 protein. The sample has hundreds of thousands of distinct CDR3 sequences; less than 15% are singletons. This specimen was PBMCs, taken on the day of the yellow fever booster vaccination. Receptor source: a man aged 30 to 45 who received the YFV17D yellow fever vaccine.

The chain employs TRBV11-2 and TRBJ1-4; D remains ambiguous. Trimming took 3 bases from V and 8 from J, leaving 10 bases between them. This CDR3 has 13 amino acids. Germline loops: CDR1 SGHAT, CDR2 FQNNGV. The CDR3 DNA sequence: TGTGCCAGCAGCTTGTTTAAAGGGGAAAAACTGTTTTTT. Translating it yields CASSLFKGEKLFF.

The chain uses TRBV11-2 and TRBJ2-5, with 9 bases identical to TRBD1. Per the germline V gene, CDR1 is SGHAT and CDR2 is FQNNGV. This CDR3 is built from 16 residues. Unmatched junction bases numbered 7, after V lost 5 bases and J lost 0 bases. In nucleotides, the CDR3 is TGTGCCAGCAGCCCGGGGGACAGGGCGAACCAAGAGACCCAGTACTTC. This encodes CASSPGDRANQETQYF.

The chain uses TRBV6-2 or TRBV6-3 and TRBJ2-5; D possibly corresponds to TRBD2 (6 bases). Trimming cost V 1 base and J 5 bases, with 14 bases left between them. There are 15 residues in the CDR3. Per germline, CDR1 MNHEY and CDR2 SVGEGT. CDR3 amino acids: CASSYYRDFGETQYF. Written as DNA, the CDR3 is TGTGCCAGCAGTTACTACCGGGACTTCGGGGAGACCCAGTACTTC.

This clonotype was recorded many times. This rearrangement joins TRBV3-1 to TRBJ1-1; TRBD1 might be the D (5 bases). The CDR3 totals 14 residues. Germline V gene data show CDR1 as LGHDT and CDR2 as YNNKEL (reference sequence). Trimming took off 0 bases at V and 5 bases at J, with 10 bases between the two ends. CDR3 region: CASSQDGRATEAFF. CDR3 DNA: TGTGCCAGCAGCCAAGATGGCAGGGCGACTGAAGCTTTCTTT.

This clonotype was found a few times. The CDR3 bases are TGTGCCTGGAGTATCTCGTACTACAATGAGCAGTTCTTC. Its translation is CAWSISYYNEQFF. This sequence joins TRBV30 and TRBJ2-1; D is ambiguous. CDR1 and CDR2 (germline): GTSNPN, SVGIG (reference sequence). Deletions cut 2 bases from V and 3 bases from J, with 8 bases between. The CDR3 covers 13 residues.

This chain links TRBV20-1 with TRBJ2-1, with D perhaps TRBD2 (5 bases). This CDR3 has 20 amino acids. V lost 0 bases and J 4 bases, leaving 28 bases between the germline ends. Germline V gene sequence: CDR1 DFQATT, CDR2 SNEGSKA (reference sequence). CDR3 protein: CSARDQRERSNSLLYNEQFF. Here the CDR3 DNA reads TGCAGTGCTAGAGATCAACGTGAGCGGTCCAATTCACTCCTATACAATGAGCAGTTCTTC.

This clonotype has only a few counts. The rearrangement joins TRBV13 to TRBJ2-5; D unresolved. Germline assignment: CDR1 PRHDT and CDR2 FYEKMQ (reference sequence). CDR3 length: 13 amino acids. Between the trimmed V and J ends, which lost 1 base and 5 bases, there was a span of 8 bases. The CDR3 DNA is TGTGCCAGCAGCTTAGTAGCCGCGGAGACCCAGTACTTC. It encodes CASSLVAAETQYF.

This chain links TRBV6-5 with TRBJ1-6; 10 bases line up with TRBD1. The CDR3 spans 16 residues. The junction had 1 base not matched to a gene; V was cut back by 1 base and J by 4 bases. Germline assignment: CDR1 MNHEY and CDR2 SVGAGI. The chain's CDR3 is CASSYLGQGYNSPLHF. The CDR3 DNA reads TGTGCCAGCAGTTACTTGGGACAGGGGTATAATTCACCCCTCCACTTT.

V usage is TRBV20-1 and J usage is TRBJ2-1, with 9 bases aligning to TRBD2. The germline V gene has CDR1 DFQATT and CDR2 SNEGSKA (reference sequence). This CDR3 has 15 amino acids. Germline trimming cut 6 bases from V and 0 bases from J; bases unmatched to any gene: 6. The CDR3 coding sequence is TGCAGTGCCTCCCTAGCGGGGACCTCCTACAATGAGCAGTTCTTC. This encodes CSASLAGTSYNEQFF.

V usage is TRBV7-8 and J usage is TRBJ2-7; no clear D gene. This CDR3 region has 14 residues. V lost 2 bases and J 4 bases, leaving 12 bases between the germline ends. CDR1 and CDR2 (germline): SGHVS, FQNEAQ. The CDR3 coding sequence is TGTGCCAGCAGCTTATCCCCCTCTCATTACGAGCAGTACTTC. It is translated as CASSLSPSHYEQYF.

The chain's CDR3 is CASSQTGGRGEQFF. The CDR3 region has the DNA TGTGCCAGCAGTCAGACAGGGGGTAGGGGTGAGCAGTTCTTC. V and J are TRBV12-3 or TRBV12-4 and TRBJ2-1; TRBD1 matches 9 bases. This CDR3 is built from 14 residues. V trimming: 5 bases; J trimming: 9 bases; junction bases outside the gene matches: 8.

The table lists this clonotype with many counts. This rearrangement joins TRBV12-3 or TRBV12-4 to TRBJ2-7; D may be TRBD2 (6 bases). CDR3 length: 13 residues. V was cut by 7 bases and J by 6 bases, with 16 bases left in between. For the CDR3, the DNA is TGTGCCAGCAAGTATCGGGAGTGGGGCGAGCAGTACTTC. Amino acids: CASKYREWGEQYF.

The chain couples TRBV20-1 to TRBJ2-5; D possibly corresponds to TRBD2 (7 bases). V lost 3 bases and J 2 bases, leaving 16 bases between the germline ends. The CDR3 runs 15 residues. Germline V gives CDR1 DFQATT, CDR2 SNEGSKA (reference sequence). The CDR3 spells CSASGCGGWQETQYF. CDR3 nucleotide sequence: TGCAGTGCTAGTGGGTGCGGGGGCTGGCAAGAGACCCAGTACTTC.